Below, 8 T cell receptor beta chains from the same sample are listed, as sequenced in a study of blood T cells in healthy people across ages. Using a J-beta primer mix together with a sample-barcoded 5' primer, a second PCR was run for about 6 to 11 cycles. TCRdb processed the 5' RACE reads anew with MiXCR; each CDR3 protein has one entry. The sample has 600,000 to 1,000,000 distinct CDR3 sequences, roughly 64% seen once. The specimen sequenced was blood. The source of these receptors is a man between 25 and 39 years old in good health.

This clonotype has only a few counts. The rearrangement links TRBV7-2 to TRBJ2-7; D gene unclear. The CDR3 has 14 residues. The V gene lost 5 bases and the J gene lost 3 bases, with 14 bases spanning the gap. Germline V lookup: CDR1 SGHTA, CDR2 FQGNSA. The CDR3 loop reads CASSALGRGYEQYF. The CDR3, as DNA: TGTGCCAGCAGCGCTTTGGGTCGTGGCTACGAGCAGTACTTC.

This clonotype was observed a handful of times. In DNA form, the CDR3 reads TGCAGTGCTACTAGCGGGGAGACCCAGTACTTC. Translation: CSATSGETQYF. The chain is built from TRBV20-1 and TRBJ2-7; 8 bases are a match to TRBD2. The end of the DNA is better explained by TRBJ2-5, so the J call may be wrong. The CDR3 totals 11 residues. CDR1 is DFQATT and CDR2 is SNEGSKA in the germline V gene (reference sequence).

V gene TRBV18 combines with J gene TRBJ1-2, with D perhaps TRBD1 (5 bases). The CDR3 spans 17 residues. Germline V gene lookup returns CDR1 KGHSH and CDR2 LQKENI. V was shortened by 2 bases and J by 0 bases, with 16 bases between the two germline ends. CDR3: CASSPRTHQEPNYGYTF. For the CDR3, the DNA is TGTGCCAGCTCACCAAGGACACATCAAGAACCTAACTATGGCTACACCTTC.

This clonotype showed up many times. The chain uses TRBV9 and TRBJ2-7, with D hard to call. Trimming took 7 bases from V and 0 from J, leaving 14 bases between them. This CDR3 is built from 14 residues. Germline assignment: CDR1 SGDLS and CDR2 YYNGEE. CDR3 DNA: TGTGCCAGCTCCCCCGGTTCAGGCTCCTACGAGCAGTACTTC. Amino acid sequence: CASSPGSGSYEQYF.

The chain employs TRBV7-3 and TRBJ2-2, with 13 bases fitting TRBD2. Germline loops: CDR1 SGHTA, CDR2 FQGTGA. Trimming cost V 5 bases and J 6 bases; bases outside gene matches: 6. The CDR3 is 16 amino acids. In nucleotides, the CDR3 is TGTGCCAGCAGCCCTGGACTAGCGGGAGTAGCCGGGGAGCTGTTTTTT. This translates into CASSPGLAGVAGELFF.

The CDR3 loop is CASSLGRTGTYNEQFF. CDR3 bases: TGTGCCAGCAGTTTAGGGCGGACAGGGACCTACAATGAGCAGTTCTTC. The chain recombines TRBV28 with TRBJ2-1; 8 bases match TRBD1. The CDR3 extends over 16 amino acids. V trimming: 2 bases; J trimming: 2 bases; junction bases outside the gene matches: 5. The V gene's germline CDR1 is MDHEN and CDR2 SYDVKM.

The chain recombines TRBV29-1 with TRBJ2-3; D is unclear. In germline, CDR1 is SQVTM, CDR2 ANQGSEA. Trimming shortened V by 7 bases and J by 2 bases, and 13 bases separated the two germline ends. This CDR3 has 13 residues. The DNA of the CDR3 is TGCAGCGCTAGACGAACTTTCACAGATACGCAGTATTTT. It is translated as CSARRTFTDTQYF.

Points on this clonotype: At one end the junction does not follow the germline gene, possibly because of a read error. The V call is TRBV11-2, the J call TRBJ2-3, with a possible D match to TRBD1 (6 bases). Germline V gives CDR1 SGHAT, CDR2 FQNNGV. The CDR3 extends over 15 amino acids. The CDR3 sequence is CASSLRPGDTGTQYF. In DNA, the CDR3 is TGTGCCAGCAGCTTAAGGCCAGGGGACACAGGTACGCAGTATTTT.